The next 11 T cell receptor beta chains were all read from a single sample in a study of cytomegalovirus exposure and HLA in healthy donors. PCR involved 60 Vbeta and 13 Jbeta primers. This table comes from immunoSEQ multiplex PCR, and its TCRdb copy is limited to in-frame clones, with some not included. The data show approximately 150,000 clones, around two thirds seen once. The sample was PBMCs. All receptors derive from a male donor in good health and CMV-seronegative.

This sequence joins TRBV7-2 and TRBJ2-3, with TRBD2 identical over 11 bases. CDR3 length equals 16 residues. With 1 base clipped from V and 5 bases from J, the junction kept 5 bases outside the gene matches. CDR1 and CDR2 from the germline V gene are SGHTA and FQGNSA. The CDR3 reads CASSLVSGGALDTQYF. The CDR3, as DNA: TGTGCCAGCAGCTTAGTTAGCGGGGGGGCCTTAGATACGCAGTATTTT.

This clone appeared a few times. Germline and junction disagree at one end, which may indicate a read error. The V and J genes are TRBV4-2 and TRBJ2-2; TRBD1 might be the D (6 bases). The length of the CDR3 is 16 residues. CDR1 is LGHNA and CDR2 is YNFKEQ in the germline V gene. Here the CDR3 DNA reads TGTGCCCGCAGCCCCCCTCGGACAGAGAACACCGGGGAGCTGTTTTTT. Amino acids: CARSPPRTENTGELFF.

A note on this clone: Germline and junction disagree at one end, which may indicate a read error. J is TRBJ1-5 and V is TRBV28; the D is unclear. Germline CDR1 reads MDHEN; CDR2 reads SYDVKM. This CDR3 has 14 residues. CDR3 bases: TGTGCCAGCAGTTTACTAATTAGCAATCAGCTCCAGCATTTT. It specifies CASSLLISNQLQHF.

The gene calls are TRBV7-9 and TRBJ2-1; TRBD2 agrees at 9 bases. CDR1 SEHNR and CDR2 FQNEAQ come from the germline V gene (reference sequence). Trimming took 4 bases from V and 0 from J; bases not matched to a gene: 7. CDR3 length: 17 amino acids. CDR3 sequence reads: CASSSPQRGASYNEQFF. CDR3 coding DNA: TGTGCCAGCAGCTCACCCCAGCGGGGGGCCTCCTACAATGAGCAGTTCTTC.

A few counts support this clone. The chain couples TRBV5-8 to TRBJ2-3; TRBD2 aligns across 7 bases. V gave up 5 bases and J gave up 3 bases; unmatched junction bases: 3. Germline V lookup: CDR1 SGHTS, CDR2 YDEGEE. The CDR3 contains 13 residues. The chain's CDR3 is CASRVGGTDTQYF. In DNA, the CDR3 is TGTGCCAGCAGGGTGGGGGGGACAGATACGCAGTATTTT.

The V call is TRBV27, the J call TRBJ2-1; D uncertain. Germline V gives CDR1 MNHEY, CDR2 SMNVEV (reference sequence). The V end lost 3 bases, the J end lost 4 bases, and 7 bases lay between the germline ends. The CDR3 spans 13 residues. CDR3 loop: CASSFNRYNEQFF. CDR3 DNA sequence: TGTGCCAGCAGTTTCAACAGATACAATGAGCAGTTCTTC.

V is TRBV29-1 and J is TRBJ1-1, with 7 bases that match TRBD1. There are 11 residues in the CDR3. Germline-derived CDR1 and CDR2 are SQVTM and ANQGSEA. V trimming: 4 bases; J trimming: 7 bases; junction bases outside the gene matches: 3. The CDR3 DNA reads TGCAGCGTTGCTACAGGGGATGAAGCTTTCTTT. Translation: CSVATGDEAFF. The variable domain in full, completed from reference TRBV29-1 and TRBJ1-1, reads SAVISQKPSRDICQRGTSLTIQCQVDSQVTMMFWYRQQPGQSLTLIATANQGSEATYESGFVIDKFPISRPNLTFSTLTVSNMSPEDSSIYLCSVATGDEAFFGQGTRLTVV.

Worth noting for this clone: The junction differs from germline at one of its ends, possibly a read error. DNA for the CDR3: TGTTCCAGCAGCGGACGACAAGGGGGTGCGGGGGACTACAATGAGCAGTTCTTC. It encodes CSSSGRQGGAGDYNEQFF. V gene TRBV7-9 combines with J gene TRBJ2-1, with D maybe TRBD2 (7 bases). Germline assignment: CDR1 SEHNR and CDR2 FQNEAQ (reference sequence). The CDR3 is made up of 18 amino acids.

The gene calls are TRBV13 and TRBJ2-5; TRBD2 is a possible D gene (6 bases). Germline loops: CDR1 PRHDT, CDR2 FYEKMQ (reference sequence). The CDR3 consists of 14 residues. Trimming removed 3 bases at V and 3 bases at J, with 11 bases between. CDR3 in DNA: TGTGCCAGCAGCTTGGGGCGGGGTGAAGAGACCCAGTACTTC. Residues: CASSLGRGEETQYF.

The sample holds one count of this clone. The gene calls are TRBV5-5 and TRBJ1-1; tentative D call: TRBD1 (6 bases). There are 20 residues in the CDR3. Germline lookup yields CDR1 SGHKS and CDR2 YYEKEE (reference sequence). The V gene lost 0 bases and the J gene lost 1 base, with 25 bases spanning the gap. The CDR3 here is CASSLAWGQGRRPRNTEAFF. The CDR3 nucleotides read TGTGCCAGCAGCTTGGCCTGGGGGCAGGGAAGACGCCCGAGGAACACTGAAGCTTTCTTT.

This clone was recorded a few times. The rearrangement joins TRBV6-6 to TRBJ2-7; TRBD1 agrees at 7 bases. This CDR3 has 12 amino acids. Per the germline V gene, CDR1 is MNHNY and CDR2 is SVGAGI (reference sequence). The ends lost 7 bases at V and 4 bases at J; junction bases unmatched: 4. The DNA for the CDR3 is TGTGCCAGCACAGGGGGAAATTACGAGCAGTACTTC. This sequence encodes CASTGGNYEQYF.